In its sample, the clone carrying this T cell receptor (beta chain) was seen a few times. With 6 bases clipped from V and 4 bases from J, the junction kept 18 bases outside the gene matches. The CDR3 runs 19 residues. Germline loops: CDR1 SGHVT, CDR2 SQSDAQ. The data belong to a study of Graves' ophthalmopathy and Graves' hyperthyroidism. RNA transcripts yielded amplified TCR beta CDR3 regions. In the first round, RT-PCR was carried out with HTBI primers, and a multiplex PCR formed the second round. One entry per CDR3 protein, called by TCRdb with MiXCR from the multiplex PCR reads. The sample includes over 650,000 distinct CDR3 sequences, approximately 39% of them seen just once. In donors with ophthalmopathy, activity was moderate-to-severe, with CAS ≥3, NOSPECS ≥4 and duration under 3 months.

Sample: peripheral blood. This receptor was identified in an adult man with Graves' ophthalmopathy. The V and J genes are TRBV7-4 and TRBJ2-5, with 12 bases aligning to TRBD2. The chain's CDR3 is CASSLRRQRLAGDSETQYF. As DNA, the CDR3 is TGTGCCAGCAGTTTGAGAAGGCAGAGACTAGCGGGAGATTCAGAGACCCAGTACTTC.